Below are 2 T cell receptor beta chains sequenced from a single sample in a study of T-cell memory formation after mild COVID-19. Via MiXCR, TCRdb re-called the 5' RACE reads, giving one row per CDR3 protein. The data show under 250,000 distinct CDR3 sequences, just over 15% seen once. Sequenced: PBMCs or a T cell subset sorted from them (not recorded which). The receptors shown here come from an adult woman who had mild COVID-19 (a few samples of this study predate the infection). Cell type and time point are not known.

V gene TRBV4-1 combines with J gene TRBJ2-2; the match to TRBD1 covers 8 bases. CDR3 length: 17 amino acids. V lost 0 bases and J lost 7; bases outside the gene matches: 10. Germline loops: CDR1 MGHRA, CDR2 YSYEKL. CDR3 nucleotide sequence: TGCGCCAGCAGCCAAGAGGGCAACAGGGGGAAGCACGGGGAGCTGTTTTTT. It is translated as CASSQEGNRGKHGELFF.

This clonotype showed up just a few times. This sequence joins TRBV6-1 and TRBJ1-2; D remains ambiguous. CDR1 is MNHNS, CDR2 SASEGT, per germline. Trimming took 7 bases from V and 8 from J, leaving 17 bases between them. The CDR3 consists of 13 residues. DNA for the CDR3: TGTGCCAGCAATCCCCGACGGGATGGGGGCTACACCTTC. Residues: CASNPRRDGGYTF.